This T cell receptor (beta chain) was sequenced for a study of T cell repertoires in cytomegalovirus infection. The CDR3 is 11 amino acids. Trimming removed 0 bases at V and 10 bases at J, with 10 bases between. Germline CDR1 is DFQATT and CDR2 is SNEGSKA (reference sequence). General study findings and limits: In two of eight donors, the top clonotype was HLA-C-restricted CMV-specific.

This clonotype has a handful of counts. The antigen remains undetermined. Each CDR3 protein is one row after TCRdb ran MiXCR on the reads. This table holds hundreds of thousands of distinct CDR3 sequences, 25% to 40% found once. This receptor was identified in a human donor in good health (CMV status not recorded). Some clones in this sample may be carry-over from other donors' samples. The chain links TRBV20-1 to TRBJ2-7; the D is unclear. Input material: PBMCs. The CDR3 spells CSARDIRDQYF. CDR3 in DNA: TGCAGTGCTAGAGATATTAGGGATCAGTACTTC.